The next 26 T cell receptor beta chains were all read from a single sample in a study of shared clonotypes between healthy human individuals. Data came from immunoSEQ multiplex PCR; TCRdb stores just in-frame clones and leaves some out. The profile covers about 800,000 clones, with 95% to 97% appearing a single time and about 0.25% taken by the ten largest. It was CD45RO-negative cells, positively selected for CCR7, that made up naive CD8 cells, with terminally differentiated effector memory CD45RA+ cells excluded. The sample was naive CD8+ T cells sorted from blood. All receptors derive from a man aged 25 to 40 in good health.

The chain recombines TRBV7-9 with TRBJ2-7, with D perhaps given as TRBD1 or TRBD2 (5 bases each). The CDR3 runs 14 residues. Germline-derived CDR1 and CDR2 are SEHNR and FQNEAQ (reference sequence). Trimming took off 3 bases at V and 2 bases at J, with 11 bases between the two ends. For the CDR3, the DNA is TGTGCCAGCAGCTTCGAGGGGCGGACCTACGAGCAGTACTTC. As protein: CASSFEGRTYEQYF. Using reference TRBV7-9 and TRBJ2-7 for the parts outside the CDR3, the full variable domain is DTGVSQNPRHKITKRGQNVTFRCDPISEHNRLYWYRQTLGQGPEFLTYFQNEAQLEKSRLLSDRFSAERPKGSFSTLEIQRTEQGDSAMYLCASSFEGRTYEQYFGPGTRLTVT.

The genes are TRBV5-1 and TRBJ2-7; possible D gene TRBD1, 6 bases. Trimming took off 1 base at V and 3 bases at J, with 17 bases between the two ends. Germline CDR1 and CDR2: SGHRS and YFSETQ. CDR3 length equals 16 residues. The CDR3 spells CASSLRGAGAGYEQYF. DNA of the CDR3: TGCGCCAGCAGCTTGAGGGGAGCAGGGGCGGGCTACGAGCAGTACTTC.

The V gene is TRBV15, the J gene TRBJ1-3; maybe TRBD1 (5 bases). The germline V gene has CDR1 LNHNV and CDR2 YYDKDF (reference sequence). Trimming cost V 0 bases and J 0 bases, with 15 bases left between them. The length of the CDR3 is 18 residues. The CDR3 DNA reads as TGTGCCACCAGCAGAGATCTCGGACAAAGGGGCTCTGGAAACACCATATATTTT. It is translated as CATSRDLGQRGSGNTIYF.

This rearrangement joins TRBV4-1 to TRBJ2-7; the D gene is possibly TRBD2 (5 bases). The CDR3 contains 14 residues. Germline values: CDR1 MGHRA, CDR2 YSYEKL. The V end lost 1 base, the J end lost 1 base, and 8 bases lay between the germline ends. In DNA form, the CDR3 reads TGCGCCAGCAGCCAAGGAGGGAATTCCTACGAGCAGTACTTC. It translates to CASSQGGNSYEQYF.

The J gene is TRBJ2-1, the V gene TRBV29-1; D call uncertain. The CDR3 spans 14 residues. From germline, CDR1 is SQVTM and CDR2 ANQGSEA. V gave up 1 base and J gave up 7 bases, with 14 bases separating them. In nucleotides, the CDR3 is TGCAGCGTTGAAGTTCAGACCGATGTAAATGAGCAGTTCTTC. Protein sequence: CSVEVQTDVNEQFF.

V and J are TRBV11-2 and TRBJ2-3; 9 nucleotides align to TRBD2. The germline CDR1 and CDR2 sequences are SGHAT and FQNNGV. V lost 0 bases and J lost 4; bases outside the gene matches: 2. The CDR3 runs to 15 residues. DNA of the CDR3: TGTGCCAGCAGCTTAGATGGACTAGCGCCAGATACGCAGTATTTT. Amino acids: CASSLDGLAPDTQYF.

The chain links TRBV11-2 to TRBJ1-3, with D possibly being TRBD1 (6 bases). Germline CDR1 is SGHAT and CDR2 is FQNNGV. This CDR3 comprises 19 residues. Trimming took 4 bases from V and 0 from J, leaving 22 bases between them. The CDR3 region is CASSSEFNRDTYSGNTIYF. CDR3 DNA: TGTGCCAGCAGCTCTGAATTTAACCGGGACACTTACTCTGGAAACACCATATATTTT.

The genes are TRBV4-1 and TRBJ1-1, with a possible D match to TRBD1 (5 bases). The germline V and J ends were trimmed by 0 bases and 2 bases, with 13 bases remaining between them. CDR1 and CDR2 (germline): MGHRA, YSYEKL. The CDR3 loop spans 16 amino acids. The CDR3 DNA follows: TGCGCCAGCAGCCAAGATGCAGGGTTTGCAAACACTGAAGCTTTCTTT. It translates to CASSQDAGFANTEAFF.

V and J are TRBV19 and TRBJ2-7, with D possibly TRBD2 on 5 matching bases. In germline, CDR1 is LNHDA, CDR2 SQIVND (reference sequence). This CDR3 contains 13 residues. Trimming cost V 1 base and J 5 bases, with 9 bases left between them. CDR3 amino acids: CASSIVGSNEQYF. The CDR3 region has the DNA TGTGCCAGTAGTATAGTTGGGAGTAACGAGCAGTACTTC.

For this clone: Other DNA sequences from this sample encode an identical CDR3 as well. CDR3 protein: CASRDRGHEKLFF. CDR3 DNA: TGTGCCAGCAGGGACAGGGGGCATGAAAAACTGTTTTTT. The chain links TRBV6-5 to TRBJ1-4; 11 bases line up with TRBD1. The trim removed 6 bases at V and 6 bases at J, leaving 0 bases unmatched. Germline V gene lookup returns CDR1 MNHEY and CDR2 SVGAGI. The CDR3 covers 13 residues.

The V gene is TRBV2, the J gene TRBJ2-7, with D perhaps TRBD2 (6 bases). Trimming took off 8 bases at V and 2 bases at J, with 22 bases between the two ends. Germline CDR1 and CDR2: SNHLY and FYNNEI. The CDR3 sequence is 16 residues long. CDR3 coding DNA: TGTGCCAGCGGACCAGCGGGTCGACTTCCCCCCTACGAGCAGTACTTC. Its protein is CASGPAGRLPPYEQYF.

V usage is TRBV30 and J usage is TRBJ1-1; the D is unclear. This CDR3 has 10 residues. Germline V gene sequence: CDR1 GTSNPN, CDR2 SVGIG (reference sequence). Deletions cut 6 bases from V and 10 bases from J, with 12 bases between. CDR3 residues: CACDEGGAFF. CDR3 coding DNA: TGTGCCTGCGACGAAGGAGGAGCTTTCTTT.

The gene calls are TRBV7-5 and TRBJ2-7; TRBD2, the table's D call, lacks a check against the DNA. TRBV7-5 is a pseudogene. The CDR3 covers 14 residues. The CDR3 spells CARSSGTRGYEQYF. The DNA for the CDR3 is TGTGCCAGAAGCTCCGGGACTAGGGGTTACGAGCAGTACTTC.

The chain couples TRBV5-8 to TRBJ1-1; D unresolved. Germline CDR1 SGHTS, CDR2 YDEGEE. The CDR3 spans 11 residues. Trimming took off 9 bases at V and 3 bases at J, with 9 bases between the two ends. The CDR3 loop is CATTHHTEAFF. In nucleotides, the CDR3 is TGTGCCACGACCCACCACACTGAAGCTTTCTTT. The full variable domain, its missing parts supplied by reference TRBV5-8 and TRBJ1-1, is EAGVTQSPTHLIKTRGQQATLRCSPISGHTSVYWYQQALGLGLQFLLWYDEGEERNRGNFPPRFSGRQFPNYSSELNVNALELEDSALYLCATTHHTEAFFGQGTRLTVV.

The chain combines TRBV7-6 with TRBJ1-1; D possibly corresponds to TRBD1 (5 bases). The V gene's germline CDR1 is SGHVS and CDR2 FNYEAQ. The CDR3 covers 16 residues. Trimming shortened V by 6 bases and J by 0 bases, and 17 bases separated the two germline ends. CDR3 DNA: TGTGCCAGCAGTCGGGAGGGGTGGCCCATGAACACTGAAGCTTTCTTT. Translated: CASSREGWPMNTEAFF.

The V gene is TRBV14, the J gene TRBJ1-2, with TRBD1 matching over 9 bases. Trimming took 5 bases from V and 4 from J; bases not matched to a gene: 8. Per germline, CDR1 SGHDN and CDR2 FVKESK. This CDR3 comprises 15 residues. CDR3 sequence reads: CASSDSGTGRYGYTF. The CDR3 region has the DNA TGTGCCAGCAGCGATTCCGGGACAGGGCGCTATGGCTACACCTTC.

The chain links TRBV5-8 to TRBJ2-1; 8 positions agree with TRBD1. V gave up 4 bases and J gave up 4 bases; unmatched junction bases: 10. CDR1 and CDR2 (germline): SGHTS, YDEGEE. The CDR3 has 16 amino acids. Here the CDR3 reads CASSPTGAHIYNEQFF. The CDR3 DNA follows: TGTGCCAGCAGCCCGACAGGGGCCCATATATACAATGAGCAGTTCTTC.

V gene TRBV14 combines with J gene TRBJ2-3; a possible D gene is TRBD1 (5 bases). V was shortened by 2 bases and J by 0 bases, with 6 bases between the two germline ends. The CDR3 loop spans 14 amino acids. From germline, CDR1 is SGHDN and CDR2 FVKESK. CDR3 in amino acids: CASSQWTSTDTQYF. The CDR3 DNA reads TGTGCCAGCAGCCAATGGACAAGCACAGATACGCAGTATTTT.

This chain uses TRBV5-6 with TRBJ2-3; D unresolved. From germline, CDR1 is SGHDT and CDR2 YYEEEE. The CDR3 covers 15 residues. Trimming removed 1 base at V and 5 bases at J, with 14 bases between. CDR3 residues: CASSLLLRFGDTQYF. CDR3 in DNA: TGTGCCAGCAGCTTGCTTTTGAGGTTTGGAGATACGCAGTATTTT.

The rearrangement uses TRBV4-2 and TRBJ2-1; tentative D call: TRBD2 (6 bases). There are 13 residues in the CDR3. Trimming stripped 0 bases from V and 10 bases from J, with 10 bases between. The germline V gene has CDR1 LGHNA and CDR2 YNFKEQ. Here the CDR3 DNA reads TGTGCCAGCAGCCAAGACAGAAGCGGGGAGCAGTTCTTC. Its protein product is CASSQDRSGEQFF.

This clone was seen once. This sequence joins TRBV28 and TRBJ1-5; tentative D call: TRBD1 (5 bases). This CDR3 is 16 amino acids long. CDR1 is MDHEN, CDR2 SYDVKM, per germline. Trimming removed 3 bases from V and 0 bases from J, with 12 bases in between. The CDR3 spells CASSFVGDYSNQPQHF. The CDR3 nucleotides are TGTGCCAGCAGTTTTGTCGGGGACTATAGCAATCAGCCCCAGCATTTT. The full variable domain, completed using reference TRBV28 and TRBJ1-5, is DVKVTQSSRYLVKRTGEKVFLECVQDMDHENMFWYRQDPGLGLRLIYFSYDVKMKEKGDIPEGYSVSREKKERFSLILESASTNQTSMYLCASSFVGDYSNQPQHFGDGTRLSIL.

The chain recombines TRBV4-1 with TRBJ2-5; maybe TRBD1 (6 bases). Trimming removed 0 bases from V and 2 bases from J, with 16 bases in between. The V gene's germline CDR1 is MGHRA and CDR2 YSYEKL. CDR3 length equals 17 residues. The CDR3 reads CASSQDITGTKQETQYF. CDR3 bases: TGCGCCAGCAGCCAAGATATTACCGGGACAAAGCAAGAGACCCAGTACTTC.

The chain employs TRBV4-1 and TRBJ1-5; 10 bases fit TRBD1. The trim removed 0 bases at V and 4 bases at J, leaving 3 bases unmatched. The CDR3 spans 16 residues. The germline V gene has CDR1 MGHRA and CDR2 YSYEKL. CDR3 in amino acids: CASSQETGGRNQPQHF. The CDR3 nucleotides read TGCGCCAGCAGCCAAGAGACAGGGGGCCGTAATCAGCCCCAGCATTTT.

This rearrangement joins TRBV6-1 to TRBJ2-1, with TRBD2 matching over 15 bases. The CDR3 totals 15 residues. J gave up 6 bases and V 3 bases, and 0 bases lay outside the gene matches. The germline gives CDR1 MNHNS, CDR2 SASEGT. For the CDR3, the DNA is TGTGCCAGCAGTGAGGGACTAGCGGGAGGCAATGAGCAGTTCTTC. Translated, it gives CASSEGLAGGNEQFF.

The sample holds one count of this clone. The chain links TRBV29-1 to TRBJ2-1; D unresolved. The ends were cut back, 6 bases at V and 9 bases at J, with 24 bases in the middle. This CDR3 has 15 amino acids. Germline V CDR1 and CDR2: SQVTM, ANQGSEA. The chain's CDR3 is CSVPSPDLGFGEQFF. As DNA, the CDR3 is TGCAGCGTCCCTTCCCCAGATTTGGGGTTTGGTGAGCAGTTCTTC.

The chain links TRBV7-8 to TRBJ2-7, with 10 positions matching TRBD1. Germline assignment: CDR1 SGHVS and CDR2 FQNEAQ. The CDR3 spans 14 residues. The J segment lost 3 bases and the V segment lost 5 bases, leaving 4 bases of the junction unmatched. The CDR3 loop reads CASSLRDRGYEQYF. For the CDR3, the DNA is TGTGCCAGCAGCCTAAGGGACAGGGGCTACGAGCAGTACTTC. The entire variable domain, with the rest obtained from reference TRBV7-8 and TRBJ2-7, is as follows: GAGVSQSPRYKVAKRGQDVALRCDPISGHVSLFWYQQALGQGPEFLTYFQNEAQLDKSGLPSDRFFAERPEGSVSTLKIQRTQQEDSAVYLCASSLRDRGYEQYFGPGTRLTVT.